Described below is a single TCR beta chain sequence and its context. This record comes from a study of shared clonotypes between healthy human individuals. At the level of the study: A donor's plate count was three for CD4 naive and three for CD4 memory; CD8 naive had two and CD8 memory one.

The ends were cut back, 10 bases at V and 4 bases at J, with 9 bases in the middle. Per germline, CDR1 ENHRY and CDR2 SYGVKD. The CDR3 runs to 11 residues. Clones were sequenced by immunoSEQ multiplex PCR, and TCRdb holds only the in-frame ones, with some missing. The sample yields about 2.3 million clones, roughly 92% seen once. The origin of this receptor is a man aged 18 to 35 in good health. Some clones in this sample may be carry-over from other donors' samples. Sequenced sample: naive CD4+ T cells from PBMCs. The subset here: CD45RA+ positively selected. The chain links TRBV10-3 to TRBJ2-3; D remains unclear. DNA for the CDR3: TGTGCCACCACCCATGCAGATACGCAGTATTTT. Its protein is CATTHADTQYF.